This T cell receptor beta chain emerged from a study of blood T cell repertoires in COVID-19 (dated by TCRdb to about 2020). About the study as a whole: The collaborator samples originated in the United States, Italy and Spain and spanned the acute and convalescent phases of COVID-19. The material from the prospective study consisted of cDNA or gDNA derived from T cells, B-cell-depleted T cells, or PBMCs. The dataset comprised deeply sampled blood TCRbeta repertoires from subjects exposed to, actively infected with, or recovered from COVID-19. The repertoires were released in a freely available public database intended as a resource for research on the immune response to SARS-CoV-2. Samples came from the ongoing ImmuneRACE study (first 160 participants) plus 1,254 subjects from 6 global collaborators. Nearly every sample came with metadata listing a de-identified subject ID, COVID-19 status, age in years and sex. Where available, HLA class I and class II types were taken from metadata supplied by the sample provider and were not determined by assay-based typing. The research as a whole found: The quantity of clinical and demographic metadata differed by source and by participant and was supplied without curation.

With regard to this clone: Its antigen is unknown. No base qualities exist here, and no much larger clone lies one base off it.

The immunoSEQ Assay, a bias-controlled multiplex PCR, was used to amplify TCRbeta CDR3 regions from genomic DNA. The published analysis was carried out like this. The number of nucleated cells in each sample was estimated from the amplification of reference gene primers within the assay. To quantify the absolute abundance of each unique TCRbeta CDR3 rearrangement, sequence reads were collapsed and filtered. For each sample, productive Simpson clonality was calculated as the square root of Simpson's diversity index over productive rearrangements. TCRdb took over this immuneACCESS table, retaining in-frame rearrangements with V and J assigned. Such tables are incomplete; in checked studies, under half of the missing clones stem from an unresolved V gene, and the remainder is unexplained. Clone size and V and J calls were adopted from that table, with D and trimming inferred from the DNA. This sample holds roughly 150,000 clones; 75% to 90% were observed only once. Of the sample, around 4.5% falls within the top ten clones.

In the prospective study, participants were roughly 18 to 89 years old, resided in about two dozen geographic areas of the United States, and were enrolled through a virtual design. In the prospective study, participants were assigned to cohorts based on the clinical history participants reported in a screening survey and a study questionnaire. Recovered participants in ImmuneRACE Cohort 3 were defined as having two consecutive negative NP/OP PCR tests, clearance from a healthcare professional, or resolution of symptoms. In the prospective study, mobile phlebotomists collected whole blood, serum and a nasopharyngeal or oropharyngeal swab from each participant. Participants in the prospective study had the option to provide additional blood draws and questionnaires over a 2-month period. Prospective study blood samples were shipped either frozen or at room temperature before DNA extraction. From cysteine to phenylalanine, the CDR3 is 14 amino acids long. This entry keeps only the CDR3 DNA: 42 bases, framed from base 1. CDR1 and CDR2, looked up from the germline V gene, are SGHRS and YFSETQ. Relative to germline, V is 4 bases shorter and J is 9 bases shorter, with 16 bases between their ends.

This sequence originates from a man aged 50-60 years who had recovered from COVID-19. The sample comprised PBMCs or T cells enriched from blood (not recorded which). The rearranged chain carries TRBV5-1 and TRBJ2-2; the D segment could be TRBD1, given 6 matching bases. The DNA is TGCGCCAGCAGCATGGACAGTCCCCAGAGGGAGCTGTTTTTT. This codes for CASSMDSPQRELFF.